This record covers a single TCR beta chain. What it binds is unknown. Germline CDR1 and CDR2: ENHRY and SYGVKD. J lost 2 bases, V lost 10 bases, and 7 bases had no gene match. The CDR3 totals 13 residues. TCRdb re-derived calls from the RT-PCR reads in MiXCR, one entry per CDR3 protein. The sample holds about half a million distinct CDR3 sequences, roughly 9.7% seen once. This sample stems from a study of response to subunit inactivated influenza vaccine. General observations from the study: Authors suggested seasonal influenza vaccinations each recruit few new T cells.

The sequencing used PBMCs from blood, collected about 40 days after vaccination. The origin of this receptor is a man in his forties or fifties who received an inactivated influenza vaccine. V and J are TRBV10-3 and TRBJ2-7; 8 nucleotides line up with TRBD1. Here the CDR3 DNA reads TGTGCCACCAGAGACAGGGGTCCCTACGAGCAGTACTTC. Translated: CATRDRGPYEQYF.